This TCR beta chain is drawn from a study of cytomegalovirus exposure and HLA in healthy donors. PCR was performed using 60 Vbeta and 13 Jbeta primers. Repertoires were generated with immunoSEQ multiplex PCR, while TCRdb's copy carries only in-frame clones and drops some. The sample yields roughly 150,000 clones, about 79% seen once. V was pared by 7 bases and J by 1 base, with 14 bases between. CDR1 and CDR2 (germline): LNHDA, SQIVND (reference sequence). The CDR3 totals 14 residues. Sequenced material: PBMCs. The chain couples TRBV19 to TRBJ2-7, with D hard to call. The source is a male donor in good health and CMV-seronegative. The CDR3 bases are TGTGCCAGTAATCAGGCCTATGGGTCCTACGAGCAGTACTTC. It specifies CASNQAYGSYEQYF.